These 4 T cell receptor beta chains originate from one sample sequenced in a study of T cell responses to AZD1222 COVID-19 vaccine. Clones were read by immunoSEQ multiplex PCR, and TCRdb kept only the in-frame ones, dropping some. The sample has 200,000 or so clones; roughly 91% are singletons. Sample: peripheral blood, taken on day 0 of MenACWY control vaccination. These receptors came from an adult in good health.

The gene calls are TRBV28 and TRBJ1-4; TRBD1 agrees at 8 bases. Trimming cost V 3 bases and J 8 bases; bases outside gene matches: 11. The CDR3 covers 16 residues. Per germline, CDR1 MDHEN and CDR2 SYDVKM. The DNA for the CDR3 is TGTGCCAGCAGTTTGCTAGACAGGGGCGCAAGGGAAAAACTGTTTTTT. This translates into CASSLLDRGAREKLFF.

This chain joins TRBV27 and TRBJ2-7; TRBD1 agrees at 9 bases. The germline gives CDR1 MNHEY, CDR2 SMNVEV (reference sequence). There are 15 residues in the CDR3. V was clipped by 4 bases and J by 1 base; unmatched bases: 5. CDR3 amino acids: CASSSQGQGSYEQYF. The CDR3 DNA is TGTGCCAGCAGTTCCCAGGGACAGGGTTCCTACGAGCAGTACTTC.

The rearrangement uses TRBV6-5 and TRBJ1-1, with D possibly being TRBD1 (6 bases). This CDR3 region has 15 residues. Per the germline V gene, CDR1 is MNHEY and CDR2 is SVGAGI. Trimming left V 5 bases short and J 5 bases short, with 18 bases between. As DNA, the CDR3 is TGTGCCAGCAGTCCTCACGGACAGCCCGTGACTGAAGCTTTCTTT. Residues: CASSPHGQPVTEAFF.

The rearrangement joins TRBV5-5 to TRBJ1-2, with D unresolved. V lost 2 bases and J lost 6, with 11 bases in between. From germline, CDR1 is SGHKS and CDR2 YYEKEE (reference sequence). This CDR3 is built from 13 residues. CDR3 protein: CASSFEPKDGYTF. DNA of the CDR3: TGTGCCAGCAGCTTCGAGCCAAAAGATGGCTACACCTTC. Full variable domain (outside the CDR3, taken from reference TRBV5-5 and TRBJ1-2): DAGVTQSPTHLIKTRGQQVTLRCSPISGHKSVSWYQQVLGQGPQFIFQYYEKEERGRGNFPDRFSARQFPNYSSELNVNALLLGDSALYLCASSFEPKDGYTFGSGTRLTVV.